This T cell receptor (beta chain) was sequenced during a study of T cells in pancreatic ductal adenocarcinoma. Findings and caveats of the study: Enrichment of CD45RO+ effector over naive T cells in tumors may bias clonality. Tumor and blood clonality did not differ significantly, about 0.11 versus 0.078.

This CDR3 contains 14 residues. The J segment lost 3 bases and the V segment lost 2 bases, leaving 2 bases of the junction unmatched. Germline V gene data show CDR1 as SGHRS and CDR2 as YFSETQ. There are a few counts of this clone. Its antigen remains unidentified. Clones were sequenced by immunoSEQ multiplex PCR, and TCRdb holds only the in-frame ones, with some missing. The table lists 4,500 to 6,000 clones, 72% of them singletons. The selected patients with pancreatic ductal adenocarcinoma had surgery but no neoadjuvant therapy. This TCR derives from a human donor with pancreatic ductal adenocarcinoma. Sequences were obtained from pancreatic tumor tissue. The V and J genes are TRBV5-1 and TRBJ2-5; 9 nucleotides agree with TRBD1. CDR3 DNA sequence: TGCGCCAGCAGCTTATGGGACAGGGAAGAGACCCAGTACTTC. Translation gives CASSLWDREETQYF.